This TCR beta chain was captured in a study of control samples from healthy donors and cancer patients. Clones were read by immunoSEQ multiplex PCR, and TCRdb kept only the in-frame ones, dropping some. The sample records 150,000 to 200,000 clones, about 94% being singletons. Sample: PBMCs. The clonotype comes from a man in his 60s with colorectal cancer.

CDR3 sequence (DNA): TGTGCCTGGAGTTTGACAGGGGGCAAGTCGGCCGGCTACACCTTC. Translation gives CAWSLTGGKSAGYTF. The genes are TRBV30 and TRBJ1-2; 10 bases are a match to TRBD1. Germline assignment: CDR1 GTSNPN and CDR2 SVGIG (reference sequence). V shed 2 bases and J 8 bases; nucleotides not matched to a gene: 11. The CDR3 is 15 amino acids.